This is a list of T cell receptor beta chains from one sample in a study of cytomegalovirus exposure and HLA in healthy donors. The method was immunoSEQ multiplex PCR; TCRdb's version includes in-frame clones alone and lacks a portion of them. The sample includes under 250,000 clones, roughly four fifths of them seen just once. The sample comprised PBMCs. These receptors were collected from a woman aged 55-75 years in good health and CMV-seropositive. Both conserved end residues are part of each CDR3. A D gene is named only where the DNA matches it firmly. Rows may omit the clone size; those that give it use once, few, many or a size class.

clone_size	d_call	j_call	v_call	cdr3_aa	cdr3_nt
.	TRBD2	TRBJ2-1	TRBV5-1	CASRFVGTSQNEQFF	TGCGCCAGCAGGTTCGTCGGGACTAGCCAAAATGAGCAGTTCTTC
.	.	TRBJ1-1	TRBV27	CASSLPQSNTEAFF	TGTGCCAGCAGTTTACCCCAGTCGAACACTGAAGCTTTCTTT
.	.	TRBJ2-3	TRBV5-4	CASSFSGRNTDTQYF	TGTGCCAGCAGCTTTAGTGGGAGGAACACAGATACGCAGTATTTT
.	TRBD2	TRBJ2-1	TRBV2	CASRISGRNEQFF	TGTGCCAGCAGAATAAGCGGGAGAAATGAGCAGTTCTTC
.	.	TRBJ1-5	TRBV28	CASSFSGVEPQHF	TGTGCCAGCAGTTTTTCAGGGGTGGAGCCCCAGCATTTT
few	.	TRBJ1-2	TRBV29-1	CSVDGGRYGYTF	TGCAGCGTCGACGGAGGACGTTATGGCTACACCTTC
once	TRBD2	TRBJ2-1	TRBV18	CASSLSLAGVGNEQFF	TGTGCCAGCTCACTTTCCCTAGCGGGAGTTGGGAATGAGCAGTTCTTC
.	TRBD2	TRBJ2-7	TRBV5-4	CASSSGGGNSYEQYF	TGTGCCAGCAGCTCTGGGGGGGGAAACTCCTACGAGCAGTACTTC
.	.	TRBJ2-3	TRBV7-9	CASSPKSLNTDTQYF	TGTGCCAGCAGCCCTAAATCACTTAACACAGATACGCAGTATTTT
.	.	TRBJ2-7	TRBV11-2	CASSPGGYEQYF	TGTGCCAGCAGCCCTGGGGGGTACGAGCAGTACTTC
.	TRBD1	TRBJ2-4	TRBV27	CASSPGTGLNIQYF	TGTGCCAGCAGCCCTGGGACAGGGCTCAACATTCAGTACTTC
.	.	TRBJ2-7	TRBV11-2	CASSLNEPYEQYF	TGTGCCAGCAGCTTGAATGAGCCCTACGAGCAGTACTTC
.	TRBD2	TRBJ2-5	TRBV10-2	CASSEVAGETQYF	TGCGCCAGCAGTGAGGTAGCGGGAGAGACCCAGTACTTC
.	.	TRBJ1-5	TRBV28	CASSFAGNQPQHF	TGTGCCAGCAGTTTTGCGGGAAATCAGCCCCAGCATTTT
.	TRBD2	TRBJ2-1	TRBV9	CASSPAWGYGRGSSYNEQFF	TGTGCCAGCAGCCCCGCGTGGGGCTATGGGCGCGGGAGCTCCTACAATGAGCAGTTCTTC
.	.	TRBJ1-3	TRBV27	CASSLRAPGNTIYF	TGTGCCAGCAGTTTAAGAGCGCCTGGAAACACCATATATTTT
.	TRBD1	TRBJ1-1	TRBV28	CASRGQGNLMNTEAFF	TGTGCCAGCAGAGGACAGGGAAACCTTATGAACACTGAAGCTTTCTTT
.	.	TRBJ1-3	TRBV28	CASSGGRLGNTIYF	TGTGCCAGCAGTGGAGGCAGGCTCGGAAACACCATATATTTT
once	.	TRBJ2-5	TRBV14	CASSHGMSYQETQYF	TGTGCCAGCAGCCACGGTATGTCGTACCAAGAGACCCAGTACTTC
.	.	TRBJ1-4	TRBV2	CASSAREKLFF	TGTGCCAGCAGTGCGAGGGAAAAACTGTTTTTT
.	.	TRBJ1-3	TRBV29-1	CSVRTDGNTIYF	TGCAGCGTGAGAACAGATGGAAACACCATATATTTT
.	.	TRBJ2-5	TRBV5-1	CASSPLNTGLETQYF	TGCGCCAGCAGCCCCCTTAATACAGGGTTAGAGACCCAGTACTTC
.	TRBD2	TRBJ2-1	TRBV5-1	CASYRLAGADEQFF	TGCGCCAGTTACCGACTAGCGGGAGCCGATGAGCAGTTCTTC
.	TRBD1	TRBJ1-1	TRBV30	CAWSVGDSEAFF	TGTGCCTGGAGTGTCGGGGACAGTGAAGCTTTCTTT
.	.	TRBJ2-7	TRBV27	CASHRQAPSYEQYF	TGTGCCAGCCACAGACAGGCACCCTCCTACGAGCAGTACTTC
.	TRBD1	TRBJ2-7	TRBV7-9	CASSLGWTGNNEQYF	TGTGCCAGCAGCTTAGGATGGACAGGGAACAACGAGCAGTACTTC